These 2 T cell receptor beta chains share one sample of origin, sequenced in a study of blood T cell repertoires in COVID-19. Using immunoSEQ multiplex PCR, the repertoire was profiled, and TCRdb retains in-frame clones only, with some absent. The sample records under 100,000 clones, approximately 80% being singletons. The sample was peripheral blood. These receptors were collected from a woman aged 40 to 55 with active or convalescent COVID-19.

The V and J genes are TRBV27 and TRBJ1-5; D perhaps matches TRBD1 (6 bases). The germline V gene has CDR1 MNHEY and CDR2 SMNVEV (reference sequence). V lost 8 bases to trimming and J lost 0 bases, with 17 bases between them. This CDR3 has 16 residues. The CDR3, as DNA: TGTGCCAGCGAATACCAGGGGAAAAATAGCAATCAGCCCCAGCATTTT. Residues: CASEYQGKNSNQPQHF.

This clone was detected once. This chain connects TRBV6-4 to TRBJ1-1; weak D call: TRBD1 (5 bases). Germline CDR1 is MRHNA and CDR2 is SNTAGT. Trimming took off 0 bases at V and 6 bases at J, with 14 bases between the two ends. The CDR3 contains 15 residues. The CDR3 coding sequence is TGTGCCAGCAGTGACTCACAAGACAGTGTCCCTGAAGCTTTCTTT. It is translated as CASSDSQDSVPEAFF.